Following are 24 T cell receptor beta chains from one sample sequenced in a study of cytomegalovirus exposure and HLA in healthy donors. The PCR was carried out with 60 Vbeta primers and 13 Jbeta primers. Clones were read by immunoSEQ multiplex PCR, and TCRdb kept only the in-frame ones, dropping some. Of 100,000 to 150,000 clones listed, approximately 78% are singletons. Sequencing used PBMCs. The receptors were gathered from a man aged 25-40 years in good health and CMV-seropositive.

V gene TRBV28 combines with J gene TRBJ1-5; D not certain. V was cut by 0 bases and J by 0 bases, with 12 bases left in between. The length of the CDR3 is 17 residues. The germline V gene has CDR1 MDHEN and CDR2 SYDVKM. DNA for the CDR3: TGTGCCAGCAGTTTATGGGAACAGTCAAATAGCAATCAGCCCCAGCATTTT. Its translation: CASSLWEQSNSNQPQHF.

The rearrangement uses TRBV4-3 and TRBJ2-1; TRBD2 matches at 9 bases. This CDR3 region has 16 residues. The trim removed 0 bases at V and 2 bases at J, leaving 2 bases unmatched. Germline-derived CDR1 and CDR2 are LGHNA and YSLEER. The CDR3 bases are TGCGCCAGCAGCCAAGAACGCGGGAGGGCCTACAATGAGCAGTTCTTC. Translation gives CASSQERGRAYNEQFF.

This clone was counted between two and nine times. The rearrangement joins TRBV10-3 to TRBJ2-1, with D unresolved. Per the germline V gene, CDR1 is ENHRY and CDR2 is SYGVKD. V lost 10 bases and J lost 7, with 8 bases in between. This CDR3 has 10 residues. CDR3 DNA: TGTGCCACCGCGGAGAATGAGCAGTTCTTC. This encodes CATAENEQFF.

The chain couples TRBV27 to TRBJ2-3, with a possible D match to TRBD2 (6 bases). The CDR3 loop spans 14 amino acids. Germline assignment: CDR1 MNHEY and CDR2 SMNVEV (reference sequence). Trimming shortened V by 3 bases and J by 2 bases, and 9 bases separated the two germline ends. CDR3 in DNA: TGTGCCAGCAGTTTGGCGGGATCCACAGATACGCAGTATTTT. It encodes CASSLAGSTDTQYF.

The chain couples TRBV28 to TRBJ2-1; 7 nucleotides line up with TRBD2. The CDR3 loop spans 16 amino acids. Trimming cost V 7 bases and J 9 bases; bases outside gene matches: 18. CDR1 is MDHEN and CDR2 is SYDVKM in the germline V gene. The CDR3 loop reads CASTSVGRAYYGEQFF. Written as DNA, the CDR3 is TGTGCCAGCACTTCAGTAGGGAGGGCATATTATGGTGAGCAGTTCTTC.

This chain links TRBV5-5 with TRBJ2-1, with 10 positions matching TRBD2. The germline V gene has CDR1 SGHKS and CDR2 YYEKEE (reference sequence). Trimming at V came to 4 bases and at J to 7 bases, leaving 11 bases not matched to a gene. The CDR3 covers 16 residues. CDR3 sequence (DNA): TGTGCCAGCAGCGGCATTAGCGGGAGGCGGGCGAATGAGCAGTTCTTC. Its translation is CASSGISGRRANEQFF.

The chain has TRBV4-1 and TRBJ1-4; possible D gene TRBD1, 5 bases. V shed 3 bases and J shed 5 bases, with 16 bases lying between them. Per germline, CDR1 MGHRA and CDR2 YSYEKL. The CDR3 is 16 residues long. The CDR3 bases are TGCGCCAGCAGCCATGCTTATAGGGGCACAAATGAAAAACTGTTTTTT. This gives the protein CASSHAYRGTNEKLFF.

The chain joins TRBV27 to TRBJ2-2, with TRBD1 identical over 7 bases. The ends lost 5 bases at V and 6 bases at J; junction bases unmatched: 3. This CDR3 has 13 residues. CDR1 and CDR2 (germline): MNHEY, SMNVEV (reference sequence). This CDR3 reads CASSPGQAGELFF. DNA for the CDR3: TGTGCCAGCAGTCCCGGACAGGCCGGGGAGCTGTTTTTT.

V usage is TRBV4-1 and J usage is TRBJ2-7; 8 bases are shared with TRBD1. Germline CDR1 reads MGHRA; CDR2 reads YSYEKL. V was clipped by 1 base and J by 6 bases; unmatched bases: 5. The CDR3 is 14 amino acids. The CDR3 sequence is CASSQVARGPEQYF. CDR3 bases: TGCGCCAGCAGCCAAGTGGCCAGGGGGCCCGAGCAGTACTTC.

The V call is TRBV28, the J call TRBJ2-3; 13 nucleotides line up with TRBD2. CDR3 length equals 15 residues. The V gene end was trimmed by 5 bases and the J gene end by 6 bases; junction bases not matched to a gene: 5. CDR1 is MDHEN, CDR2 SYDVKM, per germline. The CDR3 is CASSPPTSGRDTQYF. CDR3 in DNA: TGTGCCAGCAGTCCCCCGACTAGCGGGAGGGATACGCAGTATTTT.

The chain is built from TRBV4-1 and TRBJ2-5, with 7 bases lining up with TRBD1. The CDR3 has 18 residues. The trim removed 0 bases at V and 4 bases at J, leaving 14 bases unmatched. The V gene's germline CDR1 is MGHRA and CDR2 YSYEKL. The CDR3 coding sequence is TGCGCCAGCAGCCAAGATTTCGGCCCAAGGGGGCGCAGAGAGACCCAGTACTTC. Protein sequence: CASSQDFGPRGRRETQYF.

The chain links TRBV27 to TRBJ2-2; 7 bases agree with TRBD2. The germline gives CDR1 MNHEY, CDR2 SMNVEV (reference sequence). This CDR3 region has 15 residues. With 8 bases clipped from V and 6 bases from J, the junction kept 12 bases outside the gene matches. CDR3 sequence: CASALQRDGSGELFF. The CDR3 DNA follows: TGTGCCAGCGCCCTCCAGCGGGATGGGTCCGGGGAGCTGTTTTTT.

V and J are TRBV6-6 and TRBJ1-5; the match to TRBD1 covers 7 bases. The CDR3 runs to 13 residues. The V and J ends lost 11 bases and 11 bases, in that order; junction bases with no gene match: 15. The germline V gene encodes CDR1 MNHNY and CDR2 SVGAGI (reference sequence). CDR3 region: CAVTAGLQGAQHF. In DNA, the CDR3 is TGTGCCGTCACGGCAGGCCTTCAGGGGGCCCAGCATTTT.

The chain links TRBV5-4 to TRBJ1-2, with TRBD1 identical over 8 bases. Per the germline V gene, CDR1 is SGHNT and CDR2 is YYREEE (reference sequence). After removal of 0 bases from V and 8 bases from J, the junction contained 6 bases not matched to a gene. This CDR3 spans 14 amino acids. CDR3 sequence (DNA): TGTGCCAGCAGCTTGGCGGCAGGGGGCGAAGGCTACACCTTC. This translates into CASSLAAGGEGYTF.

The chain has TRBV2 and TRBJ2-7; 7 bases line up with TRBD1. This CDR3 is built from 13 residues. V was clipped by 7 bases and J by 4 bases; unmatched bases: 7. The germline V gene encodes CDR1 SNHLY and CDR2 FYNNEI. CDR3 DNA sequence: TGTGCCAGCATAGTGGACAGGTGGTACGAGCAGTACTTC. The encoded protein is CASIVDRWYEQYF.

This rearrangement joins TRBV2 to TRBJ1-2; maybe TRBD1 (6 bases). From germline, CDR1 is SNHLY and CDR2 FYNNEI. Trimming took 5 bases from V and 5 from J, leaving 12 bases between them. The CDR3 spans 13 residues. The CDR3 nucleotides read TGTGCCAGCAGTCCCGACAGGACTTATGGCTACACCTTC. This translates into CASSPDRTYGYTF. The variable domain in full, completed from reference TRBV2 and TRBJ1-2, reads EPEVTQTPSHQVTQMGQEVILRCVPISNHLYFYWYRQILGQKVEFLVSFYNNEISEKSEIFDDQFSVERPDGSNFTLKIRSTKLEDSAMYFCASSPDRTYGYTFGSGTRLTVV.

This clone was seen only a few times. V gene TRBV6-1 combines with J gene TRBJ1-3, with TRBD1 as a possible D gene (6 bases). The CDR3 runs 14 residues. Germline V lookup: CDR1 MNHNS, CDR2 SASEGT. The germline V and J ends were trimmed by 10 bases and 0 bases, with 13 bases remaining between them. The CDR3 spells CAIEQGSSGNTIYF. CDR3 in DNA: TGTGCCATCGAGCAGGGGAGCTCTGGAAACACCATATATTTT.

The V and J genes are TRBV27 and TRBJ2-5; D gene ambiguous. Trimming left V 2 bases short and J 0 bases short, with 7 bases between. CDR1 MNHEY and CDR2 SMNVEV come from the germline V gene (reference sequence). The CDR3 extends over 14 amino acids. The CDR3 DNA sequence: TGTGCCAGCAGTTTAGGCCAGTACCAAGAGACCCAGTACTTC. This encodes CASSLGQYQETQYF.

The chain's CDR3 is CASSYSPGRGYEQYF. CDR3 nucleotides: TGTGCCAGCAGTTACTCTCCCGGAAGGGGCTACGAGCAGTACTTC. The gene calls are TRBV6-6 and TRBJ2-7, with D tentatively TRBD1 (5 bases). Germline V gene sequence: CDR1 MNHNY, CDR2 SVGAGI (reference sequence). The CDR3 spans 15 residues. Trimming pared 0 bases from V and 3 bases from J, leaving 12 bases between.

This rearrangement joins TRBV29-1 to TRBJ2-5; 9 bases match TRBD2. The CDR3 has 18 amino acids. Germline CDR1 reads SQVTM; CDR2 reads ANQGSEA. The V and J ends lost 5 bases and 2 bases, in that order; junction bases with no gene match: 18. The CDR3 bases are TGCAGCGTTTTCCTTCCTCCACGACTAGCGGTAAAACAAGAGACCCAGTACTTC. It encodes CSVFLPPRLAVKQETQYF. The full variable domain, rest sourced from reference TRBV29-1 and TRBJ2-5, is SAVISQKPSRDICQRGTSLTIQCQVDSQVTMMFWYRQQPGQSLTLIATANQGSEATYESGFVIDKFPISRPNLTFSTLTVSNMSPEDSSIYLCSVFLPPRLAVKQETQYFGPGTRLLVL.

This clone was recorded only once. The CDR3 here is CAWRRPGGTNEKLFF. CDR3 nucleotide sequence: TGTGCCTGGAGGCGACCGGGGGGCACTAATGAAAAACTGTTTTTT. V and J are TRBV30 and TRBJ1-4, with a weak D call TRBD1 (6 bases). CDR1 and CDR2 (germline): GTSNPN, SVGIG (reference sequence). This CDR3 has 15 amino acids. V lost 3 bases and J lost 2, with 13 bases in between.

The chain has TRBV29-1 and TRBJ1-4, with D unresolved. Germline V gene sequence: CDR1 SQVTM, CDR2 ANQGSEA. CDR3 length: 10 amino acids. V was trimmed by 6 bases and J by 7 bases, leaving 6 bases between them. Written as DNA, the CDR3 is TGCAGCGTCAGAACTGAAAAACTGTTTTTT. Its translation is CSVRTEKLFF.

This clone has only one observation. This chain connects TRBV27 to TRBJ2-7; 12 bases align to TRBD2. After removal of 6 bases from V and 0 bases from J, the junction contained 6 bases not matched to a gene. The CDR3 consists of 16 residues. Germline values: CDR1 MNHEY, CDR2 SMNVEV (reference sequence). CDR3 sequence reads: CASSPTSGRLSYEQYF. The CDR3, as DNA: TGTGCCAGCAGCCCTACTAGCGGGAGGCTCTCCTACGAGCAGTACTTC.

The chain links TRBV7-2 to TRBJ2-3, with D tentatively TRBD2 (6 bases). Trimming took 4 bases from V and 4 from J, leaving 15 bases between them. CDR1 is SGHTA, CDR2 FQGNSA, per germline. This CDR3 has 15 residues. The DNA for the CDR3 is TGTGCCAGCAGCTCCCAGGCGGGGAGCGCAGATACGCAGTATTTT. Encoded protein: CASSSQAGSADTQYF.